The next 21 T cell receptor beta chains were all read from a single sample in a study of cytomegalovirus exposure and HLA in healthy donors. The PCR ran on 60 Vbeta and 13 Jbeta primers. The assay was immunoSEQ multiplex PCR, and TCRdb's table has in-frame clones only and misses some. The sample lists approximately 190,000 clones, around three quarters occurring once. The sample taken for sequencing was PBMCs. Receptor source: a woman aged 30 to 39 in good health and CMV-seropositive.

The genes are TRBV5-1 and TRBJ1-2; TRBD1 is a possible D gene (6 bases). This CDR3 comprises 16 residues. Germline CDR1 SGHRS, CDR2 YFSETQ. V was pared by 0 bases and J by 4 bases, with 16 bases between. The CDR3 sequence: CASSLGARGSLYGYTF. CDR3 DNA: TGCGCCAGCAGCTTGGGCGCCAGGGGCTCCCTCTATGGCTACACCTTC.

The rearrangement joins TRBV18 to TRBJ2-7; D may be TRBD1 (9 bases). This CDR3 has 15 residues. V was trimmed by 3 bases and J by 5 bases, leaving 17 bases between them. Germline V gives CDR1 KGHSH, CDR2 LQKENI. CDR3: CASSPSGGQGNEQYF. In DNA form, the CDR3 reads TGTGCCAGCTCACCGAGCGGGGGACAGGGCAACGAGCAGTACTTC.

This sequence joins TRBV28 and TRBJ2-1, with TRBD1 identical over 7 bases. The trim removed 5 bases at V and 5 bases at J, leaving 6 bases unmatched. This CDR3 is 14 amino acids long. Germline-derived CDR1 and CDR2 are MDHEN and SYDVKM. The CDR3, as DNA: TGTGCCAGCAGTGCCGGGACAGATGACAATGAGCAGTTCTTC. Translated, it gives CASSAGTDDNEQFF. Full variable domain (outside the CDR3, taken from reference TRBV28 and TRBJ2-1): DVKVTQSSRYLVKRTGEKVFLECVQDMDHENMFWYRQDPGLGLRLIYFSYDVKMKEKGDIPEGYSVSREKKERFSLILESASTNQTSMYLCASSAGTDDNEQFFGPGTRLTVL.

The chain uses TRBV5-1 and TRBJ2-2; D ambiguous. Per germline, CDR1 SGHRS and CDR2 YFSETQ. V was trimmed by 9 bases and J by 0 bases, leaving 9 bases between them. The CDR3 length is 13 residues. CDR3 sequence reads: CATQTPNTGELFF. CDR3 nucleotides: TGCGCCACCCAGACACCGAACACCGGGGAGCTGTTTTTT.

The rearrangement joins TRBV5-1 to TRBJ2-3; 8 bases line up with TRBD2. The CDR3 is made up of 16 amino acids. CDR1 is SGHRS, CDR2 YFSETQ, per germline. Losses at the gene ends were 0 bases for V and 0 bases for J; bases not matched to a gene: 3. This chain's CDR3 is CASSLDPGGSTDTQYF. CDR3 in DNA: TGCGCCAGCAGCTTGGATCCGGGGGGGAGCACAGATACGCAGTATTTT.

This clone was detected only a few times. V gene TRBV30 combines with J gene TRBJ1-2; TRBD1 matches at 9 bases. The CDR3 covers 14 residues. J gave up 3 bases and V 5 bases, and 7 bases lay outside the gene matches. The germline gives CDR1 GTSNPN, CDR2 SVGIG (reference sequence). The CDR3 sequence is CAWGDRVEDYGYTF. CDR3 nucleotide sequence: TGTGCCTGGGGGGACAGGGTGGAGGACTATGGCTACACCTTC.

The chain is built from TRBV18 and TRBJ1-1; TRBD1 matches at 7 bases. V gave up 3 bases and J gave up 7 bases; unmatched junction bases: 11. This CDR3 has 15 residues. Germline V gene sequence: CDR1 KGHSH, CDR2 LQKENI. The chain's CDR3 is CASSPSEGDSSEAFF. Written as DNA, the CDR3 is TGTGCCAGCTCACCCTCCGAAGGGGACAGTAGTGAAGCTTTCTTT.

J is TRBJ1-1 and V is TRBV29-1, with no clear D. Trimming removed 5 bases from V and 0 bases from J, with 13 bases in between. Germline-derived CDR1 and CDR2 are SQVTM and ANQGSEA. This CDR3 has 14 residues. CDR3 in DNA: TGCAGCGTTTATTCCGGGGTTATGAACACTGAAGCTTTCTTT. This gives the protein CSVYSGVMNTEAFF.

This chain links TRBV7-9 with TRBJ2-7, with unresolved D. This CDR3 has 13 residues. Germline CDR1 and CDR2: SEHNR and FQNEAQ (reference sequence). Deletions cut 5 bases from V and 0 bases from J, with 8 bases between. CDR3 sequence: CASSLDISYEQYF. The CDR3 region has the DNA TGTGCCAGCAGCCTCGACATCTCCTACGAGCAGTACTTC.

This chain joins TRBV5-1 and TRBJ2-7, with 10 bases that match TRBD2. CDR3 length: 17 residues. Germline V gene data show CDR1 as SGHRS and CDR2 as YFSETQ. V shed 0 bases and J 0 bases; nucleotides not matched to a gene: 6. The CDR3 reads CASSLGLAGELSYEQYF. The CDR3 coding sequence is TGCGCCAGCAGCTTGGGTCTAGCGGGGGAGCTCTCCTACGAGCAGTACTTC.

This chain links TRBV11-2 with TRBJ2-2; 10 bases align to TRBD2. The CDR3 is 16 residues long. Trimming took 6 bases from V and 1 from J; bases not matched to a gene: 5. Germline V gene sequence: CDR1 SGHAT, CDR2 FQNNGV. CDR3 sequence reads: CASRSTSGKNTGELFF. The CDR3 DNA reads TGTGCCAGCAGAAGTACTAGCGGGAAGAACACCGGGGAGCTGTTTTTT.

The CDR3 spells CASSYSEIDGYTF. CDR3 in DNA: TGTGCCAGCAGTTACTCGGAGATCGATGGCTACACCTTC. V usage is TRBV6-6 and J usage is TRBJ1-2; D uncertain. Germline V gene sequence: CDR1 MNHNY, CDR2 SVGAGI (reference sequence). The CDR3 spans 13 residues. V was shortened by 0 bases and J by 6 bases, with 8 bases between the two germline ends.

This clone was found a few times. This sequence joins TRBV6-6 and TRBJ2-1; 11 bases are a match to TRBD2. This CDR3 spans 16 amino acids. Germline V CDR1 and CDR2: MNHNY, SVGAGI (reference sequence). V was pared by 5 bases and J by 5 bases, with 8 bases of the junction left unmatched. CDR3 region: CASSALTSGVNNEQFF. CDR3 coding DNA: TGTGCCAGCAGTGCCCTGACTAGCGGGGTAAACAATGAGCAGTTCTTC.

Here the CDR3 DNA reads TGTGCCAGCAGCGTAGCAGGAGGGCGGTCTGAAGCTTTCTTT. Its protein product is CASSVAGGRSEAFF. J is TRBJ1-1 and V is TRBV9; no clear D. Germline lookup yields CDR1 SGDLS and CDR2 YYNGEE. The CDR3 length is 14 residues. V gave up 0 bases and J gave up 6 bases, with 12 bases separating them.

This clone has only one observation. This chain joins TRBV27 and TRBJ1-2, with D perhaps matching TRBD1 (6 bases). This CDR3 is 14 amino acids long. Germline V CDR1 and CDR2: MNHEY, SMNVEV (reference sequence). The V end lost 4 bases, the J end lost 7 bases, and 16 bases lay between the germline ends. Written as DNA, the CDR3 is TGTGCCAGCAGTTCCCCAACTACAGGGTTTGGCTACACCTTC. Its protein is CASSSPTTGFGYTF.

V and J are TRBV7-9 and TRBJ2-5, with D hard to call. The CDR3 loop spans 12 amino acids. CDR1 and CDR2 (germline): SEHNR, FQNEAQ (reference sequence). The V gene lost 6 bases and the J gene lost 3 bases, with 8 bases spanning the gap. CDR3 DNA: TGTGCCAGCAGTTCAGTGGAAGAGACCCAGTACTTC. Translation gives CASSSVEETQYF.

The V and J genes are TRBV10-3 and TRBJ2-7; tentatively, D is TRBD1 (5 bases). CDR1 is ENHRY and CDR2 is SYGVKD in the germline V gene. V was cut by 0 bases and J by 4 bases, with 10 bases left in between. The CDR3 sequence is 14 residues long. DNA for the CDR3: TGTGCCATCAGTGAGTCGGGTCAGGGTTACGAGCAGTACTTC. Translating gives CAISESGQGYEQYF.

V usage is TRBV15 and J usage is TRBJ1-4; 11 nucleotides line up with TRBD1. Germline V gene sequence: CDR1 LNHNV, CDR2 YYDKDF (reference sequence). After removal of 0 bases from V and 1 base from J, the junction contained 4 bases not matched to a gene. CDR3 size: 18 residues. The CDR3 coding sequence is TGTGCCACCAGCAGAGATCGGGGGACAGGGGGAACTAATGAAAAACTGTTTTTT. Translation gives CATSRDRGTGGTNEKLFF.

This chain uses TRBV15 with TRBJ2-7; TRBD1 might be the D (5 bases). Between the trimmed V and J ends, which lost 3 bases and 3 bases, there was a span of 18 bases. CDR1 LNHNV and CDR2 YYDKDF come from the germline V gene (reference sequence). The CDR3 is made up of 16 amino acids. CDR3 residues: CATSSGRSGHNYEQYF. The CDR3 coding sequence is TGTGCCACCAGCAGTGGTCGATCTGGACATAACTACGAGCAGTACTTC.

This clone turned up a few times. The chain couples TRBV5-4 to TRBJ2-7, with TRBD1 identical over 7 bases. CDR1 is SGHNT, CDR2 YYREEE, per germline (reference sequence). The J segment lost 5 bases and the V segment lost 0 bases, leaving 2 bases of the junction unmatched. The CDR3 contains 13 residues. The CDR3 is CASSLDRGHEQYF. CDR3 coding DNA: TGTGCCAGCAGCTTGGACAGGGGCCACGAGCAGTACTTC.

The V call is TRBV30, the J call TRBJ1-6; D is unresolved. Germline CDR1 and CDR2: GTSNPN and SVGIG (reference sequence). V lost 0 bases and J lost 7, with 13 bases in between. The CDR3 has 15 amino acids. The CDR3 DNA reads as TGTGCCTGGAGTGTAATAGCTCAGTCAAATTCACCCCTCCACTTT. It is translated as CAWSVIAQSNSPLHF. Together with reference TRBV30 and TRBJ1-6, the CDR3 gives the full variable domain: SQTIHQWPATLVQPVGSPLSLECTVEGTSNPNLYWYRQAAGRGLQLLFYSVGIGQISSEVPQNLSASRPQDRQFILSSKKLLLSDSGFYLCAWSVIAQSNSPLHFGNGTRLTVT.